This T cell receptor (beta chain) was recovered during a study of T cells after yellow fever vaccination. This clonotype came up many times. Its antigen is unknown. CDR3 length equals 14 residues. Deletions cut 3 bases from V and 2 bases from J, with 11 bases between. Germline V lookup: CDR1 MNHEY, CDR2 SMNVEV (reference sequence). Generation of TCR cDNA used 5'RACE template switching (which added a universal primer site and UMIs). Each CDR3 protein is one row after TCRdb ran MiXCR on the 5' RACE reads. The sample has around 350,000 distinct CDR3 sequences; under 14% are singletons. The study, taken as a whole, reports: Peak timing came faster in the weaker secondary response, day 5 versus 15. Booster samples showed a return of most primary-vaccination clones (about 96% CD4, about 85% CD8).

The chain has TRBV27 and TRBJ2-7, with no clear D. The source material was PBMCs, sampled on the day of the first yellow fever vaccination. This TCR was sampled from a man between 18 and 29 years old who received the YFV17D yellow fever vaccine. CDR3 DNA sequence: TGTGCCAGCAGTTTCGGCGGAGCCGCCTACGAGCAGTACTTC. Protein sequence: CASSFGGAAYEQYF.